This T cell receptor (beta chain) was sequenced for a study of neurological immune-mediated disorders (dated by TCRdb to about 2019). Turning to the overall study: Of the roughly 34 multiple sclerosis patients, approximately 30 had relapsing-remitting MS and 3 had secondary progressive MS. Using UMI-based sequencing, the study compared peripheral blood TCR-beta repertoires from patients with HTLV-I-associated myelopathy (HAM/TSP), patients with multiple sclerosis, and healthy controls. The 90 to 110 TCR-beta libraries covered PBMC samples along with longitudinal samples, technical triplicates, and paired sorted CD4+ and CD8+ T-cell subsets. The cohort was made up of 65 to 75 subjects, consisting of roughly 15 HAM/TSP patients, roughly 35 multiple sclerosis patients and about 20 healthy controls.

On the study overall, not on this receptor specifically: No identical CDR3 amino acid sequences were found to be shared among expanded clones across subjects, suggesting that TCR-beta repertoires were private in all groups. No clinical or MRI features were associated with the MS cluster, and the authors said that larger cohorts are needed. TCR clonal expansion was greatest in HAM/TSP patients and smallest in MS patients, who ranked below even healthy controls. Repertoires from 18 of 34 MS patients were grouped by phylogenetic analysis into a cluster of related CDR3 sequences, suggesting a possible repertoire-level signature.

Unsorted PBMC libraries were generated from 2 million PBMCs stored in RNAlater at -80 °C until RNA extraction. The multiple sclerosis patients were enrolled in a US clinical protocol that used magnetic resonance imaging to evaluate disease progression. Peripheral blood was subjected to Ficoll-Hypaque density gradient centrifugation to isolate PBMCs, which were then cryopreserved in liquid nitrogen. This clonotype was counted between two and nine times. The specificity of this receptor is unknown. Base quality data are lacking; no much larger clone is found one base away. cDNA synthesis used template-switch 5'RACE with a primer carrying a 10-nucleotide random unique molecular identifier tagging each TCR transcript. Over 200 million TCR-beta sequences, covering 15-18 subjects, were produced in each sequencing run. The RNeasy kit was used to extract total RNA. Using the KAPA Real-time Library Amplification kit, TCR-beta VDJ regions were amplified with primers for the TCR constant region and the 5'RACE anchor. A first PCR added sample indexes and Illumina adaptors, after which a second PCR increased the library yield. After Ampure bead purification, the roughly 650 bp TCR product was size-selected on a 2% E-gel SizeSelection system. Before pooling, library quality was assessed on a Bioanalyzer, concentration was determined with Qubit, and library quantification was performed with the Kapa Library Quantification kit. Paired-end 2 x 150 bp sequencing of the libraries was performed on an Illumina HiSeq 2500. To increase sequence diversity, roughly 24-31% phiX was spiked into each library pool. The authors' analysis ran thus. The UMI-based MiGEC pipeline processed quality-filtered reads and removed over 85% of raw TCR sequences during error correction. VDJ genes were aligned to IMGT germline references, and clonotypes were defined by unique CDR3 amino acid sequence plus V-J genes. Clonal expansion, Shannon diversity and CDR3 relatedness were evaluated with VDJtools (CalcPairwiseDistances, ClusterSamples), while phylogenetic trees were built in CLCbio workbench. A clone was classed as expanded if it had 8 or more unique UMIs, a cutoff based on coefficient-of-variation modelling across technical triplicates. The raw public reads went through TCRdb reprocessing: fastp at Q25, MiXCR clone calling, in-frame beta chains kept. When rows share a CDR3 protein, they turn into one entry using the most common DNA and genes. What appears here as the V and J calls and clone size reflects TCRdb's work, not the paper's. The sample table contains 50,000 to 65,000 distinct CDR3 sequences; only one count was recorded for around 3.9% of them. The ten largest make up 1.6% of the sample.

This sequence was found in a man aged 25 to 45 with multiple sclerosis. The specimen sequenced was PBMCs.

For the CDR3, the sequence is CASGVGYEQYF. The DNA is as follows: TGCGCCAGTGGGGTCGGGTACGAGCAGTACTTC. Recombination connected TRBV5-1 to TRBJ2-7, with no reliable assignment of the D segment. Trimming at the junction amounts to 8 bases on V and 4 bases on J, and the germline ends lie 10 bases apart. As encoded in the germline V gene, CDR1 is SGHRS while CDR2 is YFSETQ. The CDR3 numbers 11 residues from cysteine through phenylalanine. CDR3 DNA only is kept here, 33 bases in frame from base 1.